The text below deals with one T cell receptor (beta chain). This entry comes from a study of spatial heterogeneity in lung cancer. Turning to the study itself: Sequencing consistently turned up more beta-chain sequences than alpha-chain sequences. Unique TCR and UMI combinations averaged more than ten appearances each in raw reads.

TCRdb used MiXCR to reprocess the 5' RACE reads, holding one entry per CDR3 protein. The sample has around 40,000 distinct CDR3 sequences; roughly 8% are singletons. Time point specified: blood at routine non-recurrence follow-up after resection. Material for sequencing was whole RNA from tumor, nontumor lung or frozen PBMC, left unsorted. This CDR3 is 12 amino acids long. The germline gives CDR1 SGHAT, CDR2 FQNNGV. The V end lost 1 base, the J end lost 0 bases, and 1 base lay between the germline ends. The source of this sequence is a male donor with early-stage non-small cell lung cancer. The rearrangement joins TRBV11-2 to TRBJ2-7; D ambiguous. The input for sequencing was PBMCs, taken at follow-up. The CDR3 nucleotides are TGTGCCAGCAGCTTAGCCTCCTACGAGCAGTACTTC. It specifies CASSLASYEQYF.